These 11 T cell receptor beta chains came from one sample sequenced in a study of shared clonotypes between healthy human individuals. Here immunoSEQ multiplex PCR was the method, and the copy in TCRdb shows in-frame clones only, minus some. The data hold around 720,000 clones, with roughly 73% observed a single time. The sequencing sample was made of memory CD4+ T cells sorted from blood. The subset is: CD45RA-negative fraction. Every receptor here comes from a woman aged 30 to 39 in good health.

This clone has a handful of counts. Other nucleotide sequences in the sample specify the same CDR3. The rearrangement links TRBV18 to TRBJ2-1; D uncertain. CDR3 length equals 12 residues. Germline CDR1 and CDR2: KGHSH and LQKENI. Between the trimmed V and J ends, which lost 4 bases and 4 bases, there was a span of 5 bases. The CDR3 loop reads CASSRDYNEQFF. The CDR3, as DNA: TGTGCCAGCTCACGGGATTACAATGAGCAGTTCTTC. The whole variable domain, filled in from reference TRBV18 and TRBJ2-1, reads NAGVMQNPRHLVRRRGQEARLRCSPMKGHSHVYWYRQLPEEGLKFMVYLQKENIIDESGMPKERFSAEFPKEGPSILRIQQVVRGDSAAYFCASSRDYNEQFFGPGTRLTVL.

The chain's CDR3 is CASSPPNSYNEQFF. DNA for the CDR3: TGTGCCAGCAGCCCCCCTAACAGTTACAATGAGCAGTTCTTC. V usage is TRBV28 and J usage is TRBJ2-1, with no clear D. Germline-derived CDR1 and CDR2 are MDHEN and SYDVKM. With 6 bases removed from V and 4 bases from J, the gap between germline ends came to 13 bases. The CDR3 contains 14 residues.

This clone was detected only once. V gene TRBV28 combines with J gene TRBJ2-5, with D possibly matching TRBD1 (6 bases). CDR1 and CDR2 from the germline V gene are MDHEN and SYDVKM. With 10 bases removed from V and 5 bases from J, the gap between germline ends came to 14 bases. This CDR3 is 12 amino acids long. The CDR3 bases are TGTGCCACGACAGGAACGACGGAGACCCAGTACTTC. This gives the protein CATTGTTETQYF.

This clone was observed a few times. The chain uses TRBV29-1 and TRBJ2-7; tentatively, D is TRBD1 (5 bases). Looked up from germline, CDR1 is SQVTM and CDR2 is ANQGSEA. The length of the CDR3 is 14 residues. Trimming pared 1 base from V and 6 bases from J, leaving 16 bases between. The DNA of the CDR3 is TGCAGCGTTGAAGTTTCAGGGCCCCGAATCGAGCAGTACTTC. Protein sequence: CSVEVSGPRIEQYF.

The sample holds a few counts of this clone. This chain uses TRBV5-1 with TRBJ1-4; 8 positions match TRBD1. V trimming: 5 bases; J trimming: 0 bases; junction bases outside the gene matches: 6. The CDR3 has 16 residues. Per the germline V gene, CDR1 is SGHRS and CDR2 is YFSETQ. The chain's CDR3 is CASRVRGLSTNEKLFF. The CDR3, as DNA: TGCGCCAGCAGGGTCAGGGGGCTTTCAACTAATGAAAAACTGTTTTTT. Filled out from reference TRBV5-1 and TRBJ1-4, the complete variable domain reads KAGVTQTPRYLIKTRGQQVTLSCSPISGHRSVSWYQQTPGQGLQFLFEYFSETQRNKGNFPGRFSGRQFSNSRSEMNVSTLELGDSALYLCASRVRGLSTNEKLFFGSGTQLSVL.

This chain links TRBV30 with TRBJ1-1; TRBD1 agrees at 8 bases. V lost 2 bases, J lost 8 bases, and 4 bases stayed unmatched. Germline CDR1 reads GTSNPN; CDR2 reads SVGIG (reference sequence). There are 12 residues in the CDR3. The CDR3, as DNA: TGTGCCTGGAGTTTACAGGGGGTGGAAGCTTTCTTT. Amino acid sequence: CAWSLQGVEAFF.

This clone was seen ten or more times. The chain combines TRBV2 with TRBJ2-1; D ambiguous. The CDR3 contains 11 residues. Germline V gene data show CDR1 as SNHLY and CDR2 as FYNNEI. The V gene lost 7 bases and the J gene lost 4 bases, with 5 bases spanning the gap. The CDR3 DNA reads TGTGCCAGCACCTCGTACAATGAGCAGTTCTTC. It encodes CASTSYNEQFF.

The CDR3 DNA reads TGTGCCAGCAGGGTGGCAGGGGGATACAATGAGCAGTTCTTC. This sequence encodes CASRVAGGYNEQFF. The chain has TRBV6-6 and TRBJ2-1; TRBD1 agrees at 7 bases. The CDR3 runs to 14 residues. Germline V gene data show CDR1 as MNHNY and CDR2 as SVGAGI (reference sequence). V lost 6 bases, J lost 4 bases, and 6 bases stayed unmatched.

The chain carries TRBV18 and TRBJ1-1; D gene uncertain. Germline V gene lookup returns CDR1 KGHSH and CDR2 LQKENI. This CDR3 comprises 16 residues. The V end was cut by 6 bases, the J end by 6 bases, with 23 bases between. CDR3 sequence reads: CASSQSLDPLGAEAFF. The CDR3 bases are TGTGCCAGCTCCCAATCTCTTGACCCACTGGGCGCTGAAGCTTTCTTT.

J is TRBJ1-1 and V is TRBV5-1; D might be TRBD1 (6 bases). CDR1 SGHRS and CDR2 YFSETQ come from the germline V gene. The ends were cut back, 0 bases at V and 7 bases at J, with 22 bases in the middle. This CDR3 has 17 amino acids. For the CDR3, the DNA is TGCGCCAGCAGCTTGGTCGGGACGGGACGAAGGGACATTGAAGCTTTCTTT. Its protein product is CASSLVGTGRRDIEAFF.

This sequence joins TRBV11-2 and TRBJ2-7; D is possibly TRBD2 (5 bases). This CDR3 is 15 amino acids long. Trimming shortened V by 5 bases and J by 0 bases, and 14 bases separated the two germline ends. Per the germline V gene, CDR1 is SGHAT and CDR2 is FQNNGV. Here the CDR3 reads CASSPAGTNSYEQYF. The CDR3 coding sequence is TGTGCCAGCAGCCCCGCGGGCACGAACTCCTACGAGCAGTACTTC.